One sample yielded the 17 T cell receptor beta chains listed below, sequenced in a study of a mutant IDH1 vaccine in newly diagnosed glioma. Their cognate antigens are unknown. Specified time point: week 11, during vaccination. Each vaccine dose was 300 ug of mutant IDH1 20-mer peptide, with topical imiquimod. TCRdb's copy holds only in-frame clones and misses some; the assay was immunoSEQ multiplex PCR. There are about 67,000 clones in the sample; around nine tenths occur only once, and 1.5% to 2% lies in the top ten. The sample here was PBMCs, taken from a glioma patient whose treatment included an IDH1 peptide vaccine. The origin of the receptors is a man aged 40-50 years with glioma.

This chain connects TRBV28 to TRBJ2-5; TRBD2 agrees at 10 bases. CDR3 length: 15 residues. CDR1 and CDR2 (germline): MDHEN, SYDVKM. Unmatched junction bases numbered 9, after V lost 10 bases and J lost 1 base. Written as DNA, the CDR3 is TGTGCCATCCATTCCCGACTAGCGGGCCAAGAGACCCAGTACTTC. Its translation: CAIHSRLAGQETQYF.

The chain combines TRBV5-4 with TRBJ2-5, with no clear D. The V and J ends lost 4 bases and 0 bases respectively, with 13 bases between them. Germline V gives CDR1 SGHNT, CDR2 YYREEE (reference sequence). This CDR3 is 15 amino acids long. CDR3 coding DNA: TGTGCCAGCAGCCCGGGCCTCGGGCACCAAGAGACCCAGTACTTC. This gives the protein CASSPGLGHQETQYF.

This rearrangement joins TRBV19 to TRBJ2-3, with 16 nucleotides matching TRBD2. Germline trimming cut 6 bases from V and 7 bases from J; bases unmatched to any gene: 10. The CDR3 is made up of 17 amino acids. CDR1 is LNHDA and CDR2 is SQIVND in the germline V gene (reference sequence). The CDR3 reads CASRTGLAGGPRNTQYF. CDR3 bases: TGTGCCAGTAGAACGGGACTAGCGGGAGGGCCGAGGAATACGCAGTATTTT.

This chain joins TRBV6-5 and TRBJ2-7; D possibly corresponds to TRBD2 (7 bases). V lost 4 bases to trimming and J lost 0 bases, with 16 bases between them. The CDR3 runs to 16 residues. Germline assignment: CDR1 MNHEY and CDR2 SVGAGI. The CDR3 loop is CASSLGGGTHSYEQYF. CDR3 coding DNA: TGTGCCAGCAGTTTGGGAGGGGGAACCCACTCCTACGAGCAGTACTTC.

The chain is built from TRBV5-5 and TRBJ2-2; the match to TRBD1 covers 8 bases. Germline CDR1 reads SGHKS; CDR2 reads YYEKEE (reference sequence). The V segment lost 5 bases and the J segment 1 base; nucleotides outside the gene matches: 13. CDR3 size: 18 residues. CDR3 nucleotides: TGTGCCAGCAGACTTAGTCATGCCGGGACAGGGAACACCGGGGAGCTGTTTTTT. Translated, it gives CASRLSHAGTGNTGELFF.

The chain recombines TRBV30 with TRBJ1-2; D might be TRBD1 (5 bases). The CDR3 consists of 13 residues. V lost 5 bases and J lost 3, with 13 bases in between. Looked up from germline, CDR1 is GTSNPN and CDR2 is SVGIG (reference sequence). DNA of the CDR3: TGTGCCTGGGGGGCAAGGAGAGACTATGGCTACACCTTC. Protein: CAWGARRDYGYTF.

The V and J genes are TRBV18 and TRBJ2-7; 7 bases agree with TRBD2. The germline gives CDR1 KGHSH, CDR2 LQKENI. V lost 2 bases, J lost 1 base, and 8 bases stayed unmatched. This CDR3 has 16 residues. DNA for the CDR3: TGTGCCAGCTCACCAGTCCCCGGGACTACGTCCTACGAGCAGTACTTC. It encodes CASSPVPGTTSYEQYF.

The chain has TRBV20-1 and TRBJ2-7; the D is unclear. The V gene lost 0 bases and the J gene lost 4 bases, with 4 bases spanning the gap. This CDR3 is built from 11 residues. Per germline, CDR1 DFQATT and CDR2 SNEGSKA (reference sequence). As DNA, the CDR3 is TGCAGTGCTAGAGATCTTTACGAGCAGTACGTC. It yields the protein CSARDLYEQYV.

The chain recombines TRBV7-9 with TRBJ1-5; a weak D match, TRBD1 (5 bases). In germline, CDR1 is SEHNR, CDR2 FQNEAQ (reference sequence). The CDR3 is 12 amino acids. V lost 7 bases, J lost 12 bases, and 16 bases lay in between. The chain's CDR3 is CASTREGSHQHF. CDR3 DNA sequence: TGTGCCAGCACCCGAGAGGGGTCTCACCAGCATTTT.

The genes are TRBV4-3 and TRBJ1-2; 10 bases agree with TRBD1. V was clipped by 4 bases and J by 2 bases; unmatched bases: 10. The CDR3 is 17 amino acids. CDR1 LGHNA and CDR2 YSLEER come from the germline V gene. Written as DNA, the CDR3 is TGCGCCAGCAGCCCACAAACCGGACAGGGGGGGAACTATGGCTACACCTTC. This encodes CASSPQTGQGGNYGYTF.

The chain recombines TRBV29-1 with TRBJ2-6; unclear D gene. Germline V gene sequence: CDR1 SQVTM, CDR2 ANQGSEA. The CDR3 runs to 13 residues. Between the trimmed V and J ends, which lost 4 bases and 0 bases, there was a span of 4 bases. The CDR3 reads CSVALSGANVLTF. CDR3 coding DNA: TGCAGCGTTGCACTCTCTGGGGCCAACGTCCTGACTTTC. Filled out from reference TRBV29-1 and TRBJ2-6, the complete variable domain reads SAVISQKPSRDICQRGTSLTIQCQVDSQVTMMFWYRQQPGQSLTLIATANQGSEATYESGFVIDKFPISRPNLTFSTLTVSNMSPEDSSIYLCSVALSGANVLTFGAGSRLTVL.

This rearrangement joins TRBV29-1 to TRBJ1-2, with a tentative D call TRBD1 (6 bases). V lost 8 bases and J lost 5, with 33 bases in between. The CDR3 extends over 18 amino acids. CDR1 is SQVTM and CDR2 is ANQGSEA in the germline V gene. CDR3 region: CSTWEGGPADPGTYGYTF. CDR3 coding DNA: TGCAGCACCTGGGAGGGGGGCCCTGCCGACCCGGGCACTTATGGCTACACCTTC.

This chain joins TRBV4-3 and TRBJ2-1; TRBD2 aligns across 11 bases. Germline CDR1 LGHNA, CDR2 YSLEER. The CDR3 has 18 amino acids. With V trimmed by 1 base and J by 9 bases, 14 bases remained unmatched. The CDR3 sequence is CASSQGKGGLAGGGEQFF. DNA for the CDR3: TGCGCCAGCAGCCAAGGGAAGGGAGGACTAGCGGGTGGGGGTGAGCAGTTCTTC.

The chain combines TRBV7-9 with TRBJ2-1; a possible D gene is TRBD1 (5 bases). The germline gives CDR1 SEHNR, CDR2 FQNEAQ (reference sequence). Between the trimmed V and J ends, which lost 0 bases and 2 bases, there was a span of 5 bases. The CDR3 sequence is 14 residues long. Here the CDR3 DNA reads TGTGCCAGCAGCTTAGCAGGGGCCTACAATGAGCAGTTCTTC. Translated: CASSLAGAYNEQFF.

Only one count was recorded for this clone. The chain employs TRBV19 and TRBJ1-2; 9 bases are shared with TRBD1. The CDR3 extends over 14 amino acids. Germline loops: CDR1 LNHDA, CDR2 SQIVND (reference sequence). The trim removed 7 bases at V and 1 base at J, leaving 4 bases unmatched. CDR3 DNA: TGTGCCAGTACCCGGACAGGGGTTAACTATGGCTACACCTTC. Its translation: CASTRTGVNYGYTF.

The CDR3 loop reads CASSDSAGEGTQYF. The DNA for the CDR3 is TGTGCCAGCAGTGACTCAGCGGGAGAAGGGACCCAGTACTTC. J is TRBJ2-5 and V is TRBV6-4, with 8 bases matching TRBD2. CDR1 MRHNA and CDR2 SNTAGT come from the germline V gene. The V and J ends lost 0 bases and 7 bases, in that order; junction bases with no gene match: 4. This CDR3 spans 14 amino acids.

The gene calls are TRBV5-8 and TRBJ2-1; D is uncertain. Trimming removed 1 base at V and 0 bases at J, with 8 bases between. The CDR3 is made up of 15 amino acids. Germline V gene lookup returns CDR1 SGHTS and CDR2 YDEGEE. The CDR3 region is CASSLRTSSYNEQFF. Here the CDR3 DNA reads TGTGCCAGCAGCTTGAGGACGAGCTCCTACAATGAGCAGTTCTTC. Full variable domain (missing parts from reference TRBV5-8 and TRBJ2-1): EAGVTQSPTHLIKTRGQQATLRCSPISGHTSVYWYQQALGLGLQFLLWYDEGEERNRGNFPPRFSGRQFPNYSSELNVNALELEDSALYLCASSLRTSSYNEQFFGPGTRLTVL.